These T cell receptor beta chains were read from a single sample in a study of radiation and T cells in renal cell carcinoma. Profiling relied on immunoSEQ multiplex PCR, and the TCRdb table lists in-frame clones only, not all of them. In the table there are some 80,000 clones, 70% to 90% of which are singletons. The input for sequencing was blood, taken from a patient whose treatment included radiotherapy and nephrectomy. These receptors were collected from a woman aged 55-70 years with renal cell carcinoma. Both conserved end residues are trimmed from each CDR3. The order of the fields is CDR3 protein, V gene, J gene.

cdr3_aa: AISETGVGEQY; v_call: TRBV10-3; j_call: TRBJ2-7
cdr3_aa: ASSNYGTGYEQY; v_call: TRBV19; j_call: TRBJ2-7
cdr3_aa: ASRLGPYNEQF; v_call: TRBV6-5; j_call: TRBJ2-1
cdr3_aa: ASSLGPSTSSYEQY; v_call: TRBV5-1; j_call: TRBJ2-7
cdr3_aa: ASSLSLPGQGISYT; v_call: TRBV28; j_call: TRBJ1-2
cdr3_aa: ASSSSPRGAGELF; v_call: TRBV7-9; j_call: TRBJ2-2
cdr3_aa: ASSDNTYYEQY; v_call: TRBV10-2; j_call: TRBJ2-7
cdr3_aa: ATQTGAPTGEQY; v_call: TRBV27; j_call: TRBJ2-7
cdr3_aa: ASSYSRDSYEQY; v_call: TRBV6-5; j_call: TRBJ2-7
cdr3_aa: ASSKDPRRGYT; v_call: TRBV21-1; j_call: TRBJ1-2
cdr3_aa: ASSWTGVGQPQH; v_call: TRBV5-5; j_call: TRBJ1-5
cdr3_aa: AIRARGETEAF; v_call: TRBV10-3; j_call: TRBJ1-1
cdr3_aa: ASSPMGLAIYNEQF; v_call: TRBV7-3; j_call: TRBJ2-1
cdr3_aa: AWSLDSIPEAF; v_call: TRBV30; j_call: TRBJ1-1
cdr3_aa: ASSLEGANIQY; v_call: TRBV27; j_call: TRBJ2-4
cdr3_aa: ASSWGTSVYNEQF; v_call: TRBV7-2; j_call: TRBJ2-1
cdr3_aa: ASADRGRTEAF; v_call: TRBV6-5; j_call: TRBJ1-1
cdr3_aa: ASSFSNSGTERYGYT; v_call: TRBV7-8; j_call: TRBJ1-2
cdr3_aa: ASSLTVMNTEAF; v_call: TRBV5-5; j_call: TRBJ1-1
cdr3_aa: ASRIAGSGNTIY; v_call: TRBV7-9; j_call: TRBJ1-3
cdr3_aa: ASSLEGGTEAF; v_call: TRBV5-1; j_call: TRBJ1-1
cdr3_aa: ASSLDWGEKLF; v_call: TRBV7-9; j_call: TRBJ1-4
cdr3_aa: ASRPDRDGNQPQH; v_call: TRBV19; j_call: TRBJ1-5
cdr3_aa: ASKVSLAVDTGELF; v_call: TRBV5-1; j_call: TRBJ2-2
cdr3_aa: ASSELGARKEKLF; v_call: TRBV2; j_call: TRBJ1-4
cdr3_aa: ASSKGAGTWHEQY; v_call: TRBV21-1; j_call: TRBJ2-7
cdr3_aa: ASSIDGTANTEAF; v_call: TRBV19; j_call: TRBJ1-1
cdr3_aa: ASSETGTYEQY; v_call: TRBV11-2; j_call: TRBJ2-7
cdr3_aa: ASSVGSYGYT; v_call: TRBV9; j_call: TRBJ1-2
cdr3_aa: ASSESGPWDTGELF; v_call: TRBV25-1; j_call: TRBJ2-2
cdr3_aa: ASSFSGGLGEKLF; v_call: TRBV7-6; j_call: TRBJ1-4
cdr3_aa: ASSPKGTEAF; v_call: TRBV18; j_call: TRBJ1-1
cdr3_aa: ASSVGGASGAYEQY; v_call: TRBV25-1; j_call: NA
cdr3_aa: ASSPGTGKAGYT; v_call: TRBV6-5; j_call: TRBJ1-2
cdr3_aa: ASSLAGAGTQEQY; v_call: TRBV5-1; j_call: TRBJ2-7
cdr3_aa: ASSLTGRITQSPLH; v_call: TRBV7-2; j_call: TRBJ1-6
cdr3_aa: ASSEKWLPDTQY; v_call: TRBV10-2; j_call: TRBJ2-3
cdr3_aa: ASSIREGRTEAF; v_call: TRBV19; j_call: TRBJ1-1
cdr3_aa: ASSLAGRGNTEAF; v_call: TRBV7-2; j_call: TRBJ1-1
cdr3_aa: ASSPSTGGSLGVVYGYT; v_call: TRBV5-1; j_call: TRBJ1-2
cdr3_aa: ASSPPYTDTQY; v_call: TRBV7-9; j_call: TRBJ2-3
cdr3_aa: ASSHSLNTEAF; v_call: TRBV10-2; j_call: TRBJ1-1
cdr3_aa: ASSLVGQGGTDTQY; v_call: TRBV5-6; j_call: TRBJ2-3
cdr3_aa: ASSLGYAGETQY; v_call: TRBV5-1; j_call: TRBJ2-5
cdr3_aa: ASTQGWSEGGTQY; v_call: TRBV6-1; j_call: TRBJ2-5
cdr3_aa: ASSTGRANYGYT; v_call: TRBV9; j_call: TRBJ1-2
cdr3_aa: ASSFSGAGELF; v_call: TRBV28; j_call: TRBJ2-2